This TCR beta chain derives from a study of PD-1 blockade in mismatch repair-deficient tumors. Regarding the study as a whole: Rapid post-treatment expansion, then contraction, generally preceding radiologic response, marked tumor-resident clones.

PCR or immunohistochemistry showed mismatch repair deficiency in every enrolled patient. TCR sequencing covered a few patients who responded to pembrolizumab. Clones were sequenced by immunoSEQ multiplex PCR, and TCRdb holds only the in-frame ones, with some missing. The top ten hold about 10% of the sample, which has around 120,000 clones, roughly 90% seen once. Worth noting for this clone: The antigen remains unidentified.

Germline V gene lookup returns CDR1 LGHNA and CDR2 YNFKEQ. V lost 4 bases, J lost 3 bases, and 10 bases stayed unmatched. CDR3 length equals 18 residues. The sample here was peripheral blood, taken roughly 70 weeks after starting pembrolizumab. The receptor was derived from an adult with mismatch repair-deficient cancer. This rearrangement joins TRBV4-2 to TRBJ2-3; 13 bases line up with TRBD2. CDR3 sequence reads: CASSPLGLAGDGTDTQYF. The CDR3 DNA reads TGTGCCAGCAGCCCCTTAGGACTAGCGGGAGACGGGACAGATACGCAGTATTTT.